This T cell receptor beta chain was sequenced in a study of identical twins. Overall study results and limits: A lower insertion count was a feature of abundant cord blood beta clonotypes, with no such feature in memory repertoires. Models came in too low on out-of-frame TCR alpha sharing in monozygotic twins.

Template switching (which added a universal primer site) was used, and cDNA carried unique molecular identifiers. TCRdb re-analysed the 5' RACE reads in MiXCR, keeping a single row per CDR3 protein. The sample includes fewer than 250,000 distinct CDR3 sequences, 6.5% to 9% of them seen just once. The CDR3 length is 16 residues. In its sample, this clonotype was seen once. Its target is not known. This may come from a read error, since a much larger clone is one base off. A further study also used this sample, focusing on yellow fever vaccine responses in identical twins. That source reports: Reportedly, the T cell response mounted by twins to vaccine seemed partly convergent, partly personalized.

The TCR sequence derives from a woman aged 18-35 years in good health. This chain connects TRBV12-1 to TRBJ2-4; no check of the table's D call, TRBD1, against the DNA was made. TRBV12-1 is shown as a pseudogene. Material: CD8+ T cells sorted from blood. CDR3 region: CVSSLSTGPERNIQYF. Here the CDR3 DNA reads TGTGTCAGCAGCTTATCGACGGGTCCCGAGAGAAACATTCAGTACTTC.